This TCR beta chain was captured by sequencing in a study of cytomegalovirus exposure and HLA in healthy donors. The V gene's germline CDR1 is SNHLY and CDR2 FYNNEI. V shed 7 bases and J shed 5 bases, with 11 bases lying between them. The CDR3 runs 13 residues. The PCR contained 60 Vbeta and 13 Jbeta primers. TCRdb's copy holds only in-frame clones and misses some; the assay was immunoSEQ multiplex PCR. The sample holds approximately 110,000 clones, approximately 60% seen once. The receptor was derived from a woman under 40 in good health and CMV-seronegative. This sequence joins TRBV2 and TRBJ1-4; the D gene is possibly TRBD1 (6 bases). The specimen was PBMCs. In nucleotides, the CDR3 is TGTGCCAGCAAGGGGGACCTCAATGAAAAACTGTTTTTT. It is translated as CASKGDLNEKLFF.